The TCR beta chain under discussion was sequenced for a study of cytomegalovirus exposure and HLA in healthy donors. This clone was recorded a few times. Germline-derived CDR1 and CDR2 are SGHTA and FQGNSA. The junction had 6 bases not matched to a gene; V was cut back by 5 bases and J by 4 bases. The CDR3 is 15 amino acids. Vbeta (60) and Jbeta (13) primers were used in the PCR. The protocol was immunoSEQ multiplex PCR, while the TCRdb copy is restricted to in-frame clones and leaves out a portion. The sample shows about 160,000 clones, about 77% of them seen only once. The receptor was derived from a woman aged 45-60 years in good health and CMV-seronegative. What was sequenced was PBMCs. The chain carries TRBV7-2 and TRBJ2-5; the match to TRBD2 covers 11 bases. In nucleotides, the CDR3 is TGTGCCAGCAGCGCTACTAGCGGGAGAGGAGAGACCCAGTACTTC. Its protein is CASSATSGRGETQYF.